Within the sample, the clone carrying this T cell receptor beta chain is medium-sized (0.01 to 0.1%). Its target is unknown. The data belong to a study of T cell clones after liver transplantation. Study-wide context: Timepoints were pre-transplant, pre-withdrawal, and after withdrawal was completed or failed.

The assay was immunoSEQ multiplex PCR, and TCRdb's table has in-frame clones only and misses some. The sample includes tens of thousands of clones, under 90% of them seen just once. The CDR3 is made up of 15 amino acids. The germline V gene encodes CDR1 ENHRY and CDR2 SYGVKD. With V trimmed by 3 bases and J by 1 base, 5 bases remained unmatched. Study-level findings and limits: Conclusions were preliminary, with small, heterogeneous patient groups.

The gene calls are TRBV10-3 and TRBJ1-1; 7 nucleotides agree with TRBD1. The material was CD4+ T cells from blood, obtained less than 50 months after liver transplant. The source of this sequence is a human patient who received a liver transplant. Some T cells may arise from the graft donor. Here the CDR3 reads CAISDPRQGNTEAFF. CDR3 nucleotide sequence: TGTGCCATCAGTGACCCCAGACAGGGGAACACTGAAGCTTTCTTT.